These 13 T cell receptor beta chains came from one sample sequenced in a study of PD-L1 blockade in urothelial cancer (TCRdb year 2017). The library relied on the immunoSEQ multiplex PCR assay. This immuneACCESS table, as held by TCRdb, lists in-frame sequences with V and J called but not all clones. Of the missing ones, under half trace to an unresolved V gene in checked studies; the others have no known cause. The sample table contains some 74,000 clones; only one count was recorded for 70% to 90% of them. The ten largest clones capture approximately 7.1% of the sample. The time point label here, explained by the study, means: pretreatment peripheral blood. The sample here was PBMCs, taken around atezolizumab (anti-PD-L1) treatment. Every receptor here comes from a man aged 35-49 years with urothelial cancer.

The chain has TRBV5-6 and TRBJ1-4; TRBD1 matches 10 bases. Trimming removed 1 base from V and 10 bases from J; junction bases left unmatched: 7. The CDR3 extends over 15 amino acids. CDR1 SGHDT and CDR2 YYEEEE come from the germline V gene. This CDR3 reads CASSLFWTGGGKLFF. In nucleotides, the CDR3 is TGTGCCAGCAGCTTGTTCTGGACAGGGGGAGGAAAACTGTTTTTT.

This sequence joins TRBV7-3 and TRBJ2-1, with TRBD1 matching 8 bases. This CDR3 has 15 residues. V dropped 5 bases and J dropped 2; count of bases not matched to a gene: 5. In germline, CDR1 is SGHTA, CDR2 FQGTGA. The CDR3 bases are TGTGCCAGCAGCCTCGGGACAGGTACCTACAATGAGCAGTTCTTC. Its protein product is CASSLGTGTYNEQFF.

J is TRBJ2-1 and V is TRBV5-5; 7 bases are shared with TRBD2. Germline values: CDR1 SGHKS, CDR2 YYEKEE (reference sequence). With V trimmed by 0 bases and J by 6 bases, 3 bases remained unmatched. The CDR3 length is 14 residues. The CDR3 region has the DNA TGTGCCAGCAGCTTGGCCTGGGGGGGCAATGAGCAGTTCTTC. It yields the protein CASSLAWGGNEQFF.

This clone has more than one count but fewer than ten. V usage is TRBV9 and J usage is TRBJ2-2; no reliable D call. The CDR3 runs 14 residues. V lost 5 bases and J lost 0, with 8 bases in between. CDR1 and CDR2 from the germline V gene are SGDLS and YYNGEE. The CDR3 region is CASRASPNTGELFF. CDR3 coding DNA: TGTGCCAGCAGAGCCTCCCCGAACACCGGGGAGCTGTTTTTT.

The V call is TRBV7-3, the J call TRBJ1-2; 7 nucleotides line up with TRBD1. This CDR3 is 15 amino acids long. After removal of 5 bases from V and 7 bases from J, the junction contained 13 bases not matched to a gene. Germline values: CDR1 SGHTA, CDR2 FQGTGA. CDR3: CASSPAPPAGGGYTF. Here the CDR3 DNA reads TGTGCCAGCAGCCCGGCCCCTCCGGCAGGGGGTGGCTACACCTTC.

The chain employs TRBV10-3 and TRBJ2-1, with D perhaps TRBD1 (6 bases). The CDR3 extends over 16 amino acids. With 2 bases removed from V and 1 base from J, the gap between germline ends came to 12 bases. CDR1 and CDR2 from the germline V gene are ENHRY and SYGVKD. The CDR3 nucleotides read TGTGCCATCAGTGAGGAAACAGGGTCTTCCTACAATGAGCAGTTCTTC. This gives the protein CAISEETGSSYNEQFF.

The CDR3 DNA reads TGTGCCTGGGGGGCACTACACGAGCAGTACTTC. Protein: CAWGALHEQYF. The chain couples TRBV30 to TRBJ2-7; possible D gene TRBD1, 5 bases. The CDR3 covers 11 residues. CDR1 and CDR2 from the germline V gene are GTSNPN and SVGIG (reference sequence). V dropped 5 bases and J dropped 5 bases, with 10 bases sitting between them.

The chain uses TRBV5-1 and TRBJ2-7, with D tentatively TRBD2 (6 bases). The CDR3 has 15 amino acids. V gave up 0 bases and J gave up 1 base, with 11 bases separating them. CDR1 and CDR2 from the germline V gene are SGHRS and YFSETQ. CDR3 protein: CASSLESGWSYEQYF. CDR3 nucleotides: TGCGCCAGCAGCTTGGAAAGCGGGTGGTCCTACGAGCAGTACTTC. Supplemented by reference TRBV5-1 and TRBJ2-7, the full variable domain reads KAGVTQTPRYLIKTRGQQVTLSCSPISGHRSVSWYQQTPGQGLQFLFEYFSETQRNKGNFPGRFSGRQFSNSRSEMNVSTLELGDSALYLCASSLESGWSYEQYFGPGTRLTVT.

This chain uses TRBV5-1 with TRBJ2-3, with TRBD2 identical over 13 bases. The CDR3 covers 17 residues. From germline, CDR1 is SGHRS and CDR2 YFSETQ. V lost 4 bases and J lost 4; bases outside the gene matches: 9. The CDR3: CASSTWTSGSRADTQYF. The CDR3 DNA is TGCGCCAGCAGCACCTGGACTAGCGGGAGTCGCGCAGATACGCAGTATTTT.

As DNA, the CDR3 is TGTGCCTGGAGTCCTAAACAGGGCGGATGGTATGGCTACACCTTC. Translation gives CAWSPKQGGWYGYTF. The chain employs TRBV30 and TRBJ1-2; possible D gene TRBD1, 6 bases. Germline V CDR1 and CDR2: GTSNPN, SVGIG (reference sequence). This CDR3 comprises 15 residues. V shed 2 bases and J shed 5 bases, with 18 bases lying between them.

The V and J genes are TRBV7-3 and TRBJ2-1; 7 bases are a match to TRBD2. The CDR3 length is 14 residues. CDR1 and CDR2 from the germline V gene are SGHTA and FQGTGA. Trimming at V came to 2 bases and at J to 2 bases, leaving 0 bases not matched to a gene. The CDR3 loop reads CASSLAGAYNEQFF. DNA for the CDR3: TGTGCCAGCAGCTTAGCGGGGGCCTACAATGAGCAGTTCTTC.

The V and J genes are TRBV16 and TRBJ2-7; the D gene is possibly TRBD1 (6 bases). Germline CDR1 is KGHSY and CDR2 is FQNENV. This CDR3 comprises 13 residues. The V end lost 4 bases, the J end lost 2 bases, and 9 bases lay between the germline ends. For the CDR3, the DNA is TGTGCCAGCAGCCGCGGACAGACCTACGAGCAGTACTTC. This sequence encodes CASSRGQTYEQYF.

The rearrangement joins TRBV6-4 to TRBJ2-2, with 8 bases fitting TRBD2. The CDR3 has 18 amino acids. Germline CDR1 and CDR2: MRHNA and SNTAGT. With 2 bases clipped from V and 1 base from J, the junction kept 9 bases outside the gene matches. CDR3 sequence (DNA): TGTGCCAGCAGTGACACCCTCCGGCTAGCGGGGAACACCGGGGAGCTGTTTTTT. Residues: CASSDTLRLAGNTGELFF.